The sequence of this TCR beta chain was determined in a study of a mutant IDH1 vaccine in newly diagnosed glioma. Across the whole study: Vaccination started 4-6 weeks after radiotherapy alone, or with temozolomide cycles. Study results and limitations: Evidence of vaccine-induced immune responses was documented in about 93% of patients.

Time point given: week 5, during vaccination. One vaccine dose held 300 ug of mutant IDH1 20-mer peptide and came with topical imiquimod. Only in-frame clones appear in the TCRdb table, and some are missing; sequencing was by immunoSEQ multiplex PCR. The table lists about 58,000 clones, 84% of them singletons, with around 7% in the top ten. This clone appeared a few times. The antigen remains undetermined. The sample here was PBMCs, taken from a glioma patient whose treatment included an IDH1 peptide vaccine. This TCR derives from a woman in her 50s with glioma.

CDR3 sequence: CASTHGGTEAFF. The CDR3 coding sequence is TGTGCCAGCACTCACGGGGGGACTGAAGCTTTCTTT. The chain uses TRBV6-5 and TRBJ1-1; maybe TRBD1 (5 bases). The CDR3 length is 12 residues. CDR1 MNHEY and CDR2 SVGAGI come from the germline V gene. Trimming took 7 bases from V and 5 from J, leaving 11 bases between them.